This TCR beta chain was recorded in a study of blood T cell repertoires in COVID-19 (dated by TCRdb to about 2020). About the study as a whole: Samples covering the acute and convalescent phases of COVID-19 were provided by collaborators in the United States, Italy and Spain. The prospective study material was composed of cDNA or gDNA derived from T cells, B-cell-depleted T cells, or PBMCs. The dataset comprised deeply sampled blood TCRbeta repertoires from subjects exposed to, actively infected with, or recovered from COVID-19. The repertoires were released in a freely available public database intended as a resource for research on the immune response to SARS-CoV-2. Samples were obtained from the ongoing ImmuneRACE study (first 160 participants) and from approximately 1,200 subjects provided by 6 global collaborators. A de-identified subject ID, COVID-19 status, age in years and sex were almost always included in the sample metadata. Where available, HLA class I and class II types were obtained from metadata supplied by the sample provider rather than from assay-based typing.

TCRbeta CDR3 regions were amplified from genomic DNA by means of the immunoSEQ Assay, a bias-controlled multiplex PCR. On the study's bioinformatics: Nucleated cell counts per sample were estimated from amplification of reference gene primers within the assay. To quantify the absolute abundance of each unique TCRbeta CDR3 rearrangement, sequence reads were collapsed and filtered. Productive Simpson clonality was computed per sample as the square root of Simpson's diversity index over productive rearrangements. TCRdb re-hosts the immuneACCESS table, in-frame sequences only. Its copies lack some clones; in the studies checked, an unresolved V gene accounts for under half of them, and the cause for the rest is not known. V, J and clone size derive from that table, while D and trimming were established from the DNA sequence. Counted in this sample were 90,000 to 130,000 clones; 55% to 75% of them appeared once. The ten most abundant clones make up roughly 2% of the sample.

Whole blood was collected in K2EDTA tubes by collaborating institutions according to the institutions' own protocols. Collaborator samples were shipped for TCRbeta analysis as frozen whole blood, isolated PBMCs, or DNA extracted from either sample type. From cysteine to phenylalanine, the CDR3 is 16 amino acids long. The retained sequence is limited to the CDR3, 48 bases, with the frame set at the first base. Trimming removed 5 bases from V and 5 bases from J; the gene matches leave 10 bases unexplained. CDR1 and CDR2, per the germline V gene, are SGHTA and FQGNSA. The paper's findings and limits, for the study overall: How much clinical and demographic metadata was included differed by source and by participant, and the metadata was provided uncurated.

As regards this clone: Its antigen is still unknown. It has no much larger one-base neighbor in the sample; base qualities were not kept.

Rearrangement joined TRBV7-2 to TRBJ2-5; TRBD2 matches 11 bases in the middle. Material for sequencing was peripheral blood. This TCR came from a woman aged 35 to 49 with acute or convalescent COVID-19. The nucleotide sequence is given as TGTGCCAGCAGCCAGACTAGCGGGGACATCCGGGAGACCCAGTACTTC. Its amino acids are CASSQTSGDIRETQYF.